The 23 T cell receptor beta chains presented below share a single source sample, sequenced in a study of beta chain features in type 1 diabetes. Findings and limits, study-wide: Shorter TCRB CDR3s, moderately but significantly so, marked every one of the four CD4+ subsets in Type 1 diabetes patients.

Sequenced material consisted of expressed TCRB transcripts (all of the isolated RNA was reverse transcribed). Clones were read by immunoSEQ multiplex PCR, and TCRdb kept only the in-frame ones, dropping some. The sample records approximately 150,000 clones, about 13% being singletons. Antigen specificity for these receptors is unknown. Sequenced: central memory CD4+ T cells from blood. The receptors were sampled from a young man with type 1 diabetes.

The rearrangement links TRBV5-4 to TRBJ2-7, with TRBD1 as a possible D gene (5 bases). Trimming removed 3 bases from V and 2 bases from J, with 12 bases in between. The V gene's germline CDR1 is SGHNT and CDR2 YYREEE (reference sequence). The CDR3 runs to 14 residues. The CDR3 DNA reads TGTGCCAGCAGCTCTCCGACAGCAACCTACGAGCAGTACTTC. This codes for CASSSPTATYEQYF.

A note on this clone: The same CDR3 also results from other DNA sequences found in this sample. The gene calls are TRBV30 and TRBJ1-1; D perhaps matches TRBD1 (6 bases). The CDR3 is 13 residues long. The ends were cut back, 1 base at V and 0 bases at J, with 6 bases in the middle. Per germline, CDR1 GTSNPN and CDR2 SVGIG (reference sequence). Here the CDR3 reads CAWSGQVNTEAFF. The CDR3 bases are TGTGCCTGGAGTGGACAGGTGAACACTGAAGCTTTCTTT.

This clone was seen a few times. This sample also contains other DNA sequences that code for the same CDR3. The chain recombines TRBV30 with TRBJ1-3, with D possibly TRBD1 on 6 matching bases. This CDR3 has 13 residues. Trimming removed 2 bases from V and 3 bases from J, with 8 bases in between. Germline V lookup: CDR1 GTSNPN, CDR2 SVGIG (reference sequence). The CDR3 sequence is CAWSTGSGNTIYF. CDR3 bases: TGTGCCTGGAGTACAGGGAGTGGAAACACCATATATTTT.

This clone was detected many times. This chain joins TRBV28 and TRBJ2-7, with D possibly being TRBD2 (5 bases). CDR3 size: 13 residues. Germline lookup yields CDR1 MDHEN and CDR2 SYDVKM. Trimming took off 10 bases at V and 4 bases at J, with 17 bases between the two ends. CDR3 coding DNA: TGTGCCACTGAGCCAAGTCCGGGGTACGAGCAGTACTTC. It encodes CATEPSPGYEQYF. Supplemented by reference TRBV28 and TRBJ2-7, the full variable domain reads DVKVTQSSRYLVKRTGEKVFLECVQDMDHENMFWYRQDPGLGLRLIYFSYDVKMKEKGDIPEGYSVSREKKERFSLILESASTNQTSMYLCATEPSPGYEQYFGPGTRLTVT.

This clone was picked up a small number of times. The chain is built from TRBV18 and TRBJ1-6; a possible D gene is TRBD1 (6 bases). Per the germline V gene, CDR1 is KGHSH and CDR2 is LQKENI. Between the trimmed V and J ends, which lost 6 bases and 2 bases, there was a span of 11 bases. The CDR3 length is 15 residues. CDR3 amino acids: CASSYEGAYNSPLHF. The CDR3 DNA is TGTGCCAGCTCGTACGAGGGGGCCTATAATTCACCCCTCCACTTT.

The chain carries TRBV14 and TRBJ2-3; D gene uncertain. The CDR3 runs 13 residues. Trimming took off 5 bases at V and 0 bases at J, with 6 bases between the two ends. CDR1 is SGHDN, CDR2 FVKESK, per germline. The CDR3 loop is CASSFGSTDTQYF. Written as DNA, the CDR3 is TGTGCCAGCAGCTTCGGTAGCACAGATACGCAGTATTTT.

The chain employs TRBV30 and TRBJ1-4; 7 bases map to TRBD1. With 4 bases clipped from V and 4 bases from J, the junction kept 6 bases outside the gene matches. Germline V CDR1 and CDR2: GTSNPN, SVGIG (reference sequence). This CDR3 has 14 amino acids. CDR3 region: CAWNSGTVNEKLFF. The CDR3 DNA follows: TGTGCCTGGAACTCCGGGACAGTTAATGAAAAACTGTTTTTT.

The V and J genes are TRBV5-6 and TRBJ1-2; D is perhaps TRBD1 (6 bases). Trimming took 4 bases from V and 0 from J, leaving 13 bases between them. The CDR3 sequence is 15 residues long. The germline V gene has CDR1 SGHDT and CDR2 YYEEEE. Here the CDR3 reads CASSRPGHTNYGYTF. In DNA form, the CDR3 reads TGTGCCAGCAGCAGACCGGGACACACTAACTATGGCTACACCTTC.

The chain joins TRBV29-1 to TRBJ2-7, with 10 bases aligning to TRBD2. CDR1 is SQVTM, CDR2 ANQGSEA, per germline. The V gene end was trimmed by 5 bases and the J gene end by 0 bases; junction bases not matched to a gene: 4. This CDR3 has 14 residues. The CDR3 protein is CSVRTSGDSYEQYF. The CDR3 DNA sequence: TGCAGCGTTCGGACTAGCGGAGACTCCTACGAGCAGTACTTC.

This clone was counted a few times. This chain joins TRBV7-2 and TRBJ2-3, with D unresolved. The CDR3 totals 13 residues. Germline loops: CDR1 SGHTA, CDR2 FQGNSA. The V end was cut by 3 bases, the J end by 2 bases, with 6 bases between. In DNA, the CDR3 is TGTGCCAGCAGCTTTACGATCACAGATACGCAGTATTTT. This encodes CASSFTITDTQYF.

V and J are TRBV7-9 and TRBJ2-2, with D possibly called TRBD1 or TRBD2 (5 bases each). Trimming removed 5 bases at V and 0 bases at J, with 19 bases between. The CDR3 is made up of 18 amino acids. Germline CDR1 is SEHNR and CDR2 is FQNEAQ (reference sequence). The CDR3 spells CASSPGTATTANTGELFF. The CDR3, as DNA: TGTGCCAGCAGCCCCGGGACGGCTACAACCGCGAACACCGGGGAGCTGTTTTTT.

The chain recombines TRBV6-6 with TRBJ1-2, with 7 bases aligning to TRBD1. Germline loops: CDR1 MNHNY, CDR2 SVGAGI (reference sequence). V lost 2 bases and J lost 12; bases outside the gene matches: 6. The CDR3 contains 12 residues. DNA for the CDR3: TGTGCCAGCAGTTACACAGGGGAAGGTCACACCTTC. It encodes CASSYTGEGHTF.

This chain connects TRBV18 to TRBJ1-1, with D possibly matching TRBD1 (6 bases). V shed 0 bases and J shed 1 base, with 12 bases lying between them. Germline V gene sequence: CDR1 KGHSH, CDR2 LQKENI. This CDR3 is 16 amino acids long. The CDR3 bases are TGTGCCAGCTCACCACCCTGGGGGCATCGGAACACTGAAGCTTTCTTT. Its protein is CASSPPWGHRNTEAFF.

A note on this clone: The sample carries other DNA sequences with the same CDR3. V gene TRBV27 combines with J gene TRBJ1-1, with no clear D. Deletions cut 4 bases from V and 0 bases from J, with 9 bases between. The CDR3 spans 14 residues. CDR1 is MNHEY, CDR2 SMNVEV, per germline (reference sequence). The CDR3 is CASSSAEVNTEAFF. In nucleotides, the CDR3 is TGTGCCAGCAGTTCCGCGGAGGTGAACACTGAAGCTTTCTTT.

The CDR3 sequence: CASSYRDRGYMNTEAFF. In DNA form, the CDR3 reads TGTGCCAGTTCTTACCGGGACAGGGGATACATGAACACTGAAGCTTTCTTT. V gene TRBV18 combines with J gene TRBJ1-1, with 10 nucleotides matching TRBD1. The V and J ends lost 9 bases and 0 bases, in that order; junction bases with no gene match: 13. The CDR3 runs 17 residues. Germline V gene sequence: CDR1 KGHSH, CDR2 LQKENI.

The rearrangement links TRBV6-5 to TRBJ1-6; 7 bases fit TRBD1. Germline V CDR1 and CDR2: MNHEY, SVGAGI. With V trimmed by 6 bases and J by 9 bases, 11 bases remained unmatched. This CDR3 contains 15 residues. The CDR3 sequence is CASRSRQGESSPLHF. CDR3 in DNA: TGTGCCAGCAGGTCCAGACAGGGTGAGAGTTCACCCCTCCACTTT.

The chain recombines TRBV5-1 with TRBJ2-1, with D uncertain. This CDR3 has 16 amino acids. Trimming cost V 0 bases and J 8 bases, with 18 bases left between them. Germline assignment: CDR1 SGHRS and CDR2 YFSETQ. The CDR3 DNA follows: TGCGCCAGCAGCTTGGAATCAGGAACTCGCTTCGATGAGCAGTTCTTC. This translates into CASSLESGTRFDEQFF.

Only a few counts were recorded for this clone. The V call is TRBV2, the J call TRBJ1-2, with 9 bases matching TRBD1. The junction had 4 bases not matched to a gene; V was cut back by 4 bases and J by 7 bases. The CDR3 loop spans 13 amino acids. CDR1 SNHLY and CDR2 FYNNEI come from the germline V gene. CDR3 sequence reads: CASSGQGDFGYTF. CDR3 coding DNA: TGTGCCAGCAGTGGACAGGGGGACTTTGGCTACACCTTC.

This clone came up a few times. V usage is TRBV11-3 and J usage is TRBJ1-1, with D unclear. Germline CDR1 and CDR2: SGHNT and YENEEA. V was shortened by 6 bases and J by 1 base, with 3 bases between the two germline ends. This CDR3 has 11 amino acids. The CDR3 nucleotides are TGTGCCAGCAGTCGGAACACTGAAGCTTTCTTT. Translation: CASSRNTEAFF.

This clone was counted between two and nine times. This rearrangement joins TRBV27 to TRBJ1-5; D perhaps matches TRBD1 (5 bases). The germline V gene has CDR1 MNHEY and CDR2 SMNVEV (reference sequence). This CDR3 has 14 amino acids. V lost 4 bases and J lost 3, with 10 bases in between. CDR3 DNA: TGTGCCAGCAGTTCCTGGGGGAACAATCAGCCCCAGCATTTT. Translating gives CASSSWGNNQPQHF.

The chain carries TRBV7-2 and TRBJ2-2; 15 positions agree with TRBD2. The CDR3 runs 19 residues. From germline, CDR1 is SGHTA and CDR2 FQGNSA. Trimming cost V 0 bases and J 3 bases; bases outside gene matches: 5. The chain's CDR3 is CASSLAGTSGGRYTGELFF. The CDR3 DNA sequence: TGTGCCAGCAGCTTAGCAGGGACTAGCGGGGGGCGGTACACCGGGGAGCTGTTTTTT. The full variable domain, completed using reference TRBV7-2 and TRBJ2-2, is GAGVSQSPSNKVTEKGKDVELRCDPISGHTALYWYRQSLGQGLEFLIYFQGNSAPDKSGLPSDRFSAERTGGSVSTLTIQRTQQEDSAVYLCASSLAGTSGGRYTGELFFGEGSRLTVL.

The V call is TRBV19, the J call TRBJ1-6, with 7 positions matching TRBD1. CDR1 is LNHDA, CDR2 SQIVND, per germline (reference sequence). CDR3 length equals 13 residues. V was pared by 7 bases and J by 10 bases, with 7 bases of the junction left unmatched. DNA of the CDR3: TGTGCCAGTAATAACAGGGGTGGATCACCCCTCCACTTT. It is translated as CASNNRGGSPLHF. Together with reference TRBV19 and TRBJ1-6, the CDR3 gives the full variable domain: DGGITQSPKYLFRKEGQNVTLSCEQNLNHDAMYWYRQDPGQGLRLIYYSQIVNDFQKGDIAEGYSVSREKKESFPLTVTSAQKNPTAFYLCASNNRGGSPLHFGNGTRLTVT.

The CDR3 loop is CASSRAGQSEETQYF. In nucleotides, the CDR3 is TGCGCCAGCAGCCGCGCGGGACAGAGCGAAGAGACCCAGTACTTC. The chain has TRBV5-1 and TRBJ2-5; possible D gene TRBD1, 7 bases. Germline CDR1 and CDR2: SGHRS and YFSETQ. Trimming cost V 4 bases and J 3 bases, with 16 bases left between them. This CDR3 spans 15 amino acids.